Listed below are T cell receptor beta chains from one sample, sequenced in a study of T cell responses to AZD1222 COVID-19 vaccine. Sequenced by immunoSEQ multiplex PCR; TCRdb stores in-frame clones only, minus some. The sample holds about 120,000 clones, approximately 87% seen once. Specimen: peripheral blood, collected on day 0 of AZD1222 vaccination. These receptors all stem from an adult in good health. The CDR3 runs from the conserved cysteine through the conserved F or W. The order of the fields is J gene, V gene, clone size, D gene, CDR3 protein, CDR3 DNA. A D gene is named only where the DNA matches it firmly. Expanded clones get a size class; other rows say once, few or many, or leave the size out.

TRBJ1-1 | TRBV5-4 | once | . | CASTRTVRGTEAFF | TGTGCCAGCACCCGGACCGTAAGGGGCACTGAAGCTTTCTTT
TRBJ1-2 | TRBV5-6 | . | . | CASSSTRESNYGYTF | TGTGCCAGCAGCTCGACACGGGAGTCTAACTATGGCTACACCTTC
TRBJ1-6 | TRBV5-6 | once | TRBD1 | CASSLIGTGDNSPLHF | TGTGCCAGCAGCTTGATCGGGACAGGGGACAATTCACCCCTCCACTTT
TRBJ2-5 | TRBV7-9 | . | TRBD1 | CASSQAGGRSETQYF | TGTGCCAGCAGCCAAGCAGGGGGCCGGAGTGAGACCCAGTACTTC
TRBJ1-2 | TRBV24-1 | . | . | CATSDSYGVYGYTF | TGTGCCACCAGTGATTCTTACGGAGTCTATGGCTACACCTTC
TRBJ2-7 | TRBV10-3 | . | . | CAISAQRVGGEQYF | TGTGCCATCAGTGCCCAGAGGGTGGGTGGCGAGCAGTACTTC
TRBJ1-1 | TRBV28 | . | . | CASSLLTRVTEAFF | TGTGCCAGCAGTTTACTCACCCGGGTCACTGAAGCTTTCTTT
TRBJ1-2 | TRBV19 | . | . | CASTRGSQMNYGYTF | TGTGCCAGTACGCGGGGAAGCCAGATGAACTATGGCTACACCTTC
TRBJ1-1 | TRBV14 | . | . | CASSQVSRGPKNTEAFF | TGTGCCAGCAGCCAAGTATCGAGGGGCCCCAAGAACACTGAAGCTTTCTTT
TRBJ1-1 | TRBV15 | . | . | CATSPETKNTEAFF | TGTGCCACCAGTCCGGAAACCAAGAACACTGAAGCTTTCTTT
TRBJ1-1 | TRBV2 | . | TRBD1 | CASSQQGAEAFF | TGTGCCAGCAGCCAACAGGGGGCGGAAGCTTTCTTT
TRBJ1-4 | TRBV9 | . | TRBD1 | CASSATGGYEKLFF | TGTGCCAGCAGCGCGACAGGGGGGTATGAAAAACTGTTTTTT
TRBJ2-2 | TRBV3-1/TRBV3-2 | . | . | CASSRAGELFF | TGTGCCAGCAGCCGGGCTGGGGAGCTGTTTTTT
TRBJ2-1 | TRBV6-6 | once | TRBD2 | CASSRTPGSSGRAKPYNEQFF | TGTGCCAGCAGTCGAACCCCTGGAAGTAGCGGGAGGGCGAAACCCTACAATGAGCAGTTCTTC
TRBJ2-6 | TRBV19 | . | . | CASSPTGLGANVLTF | TGTGCCAGTAGTCCCACAGGGCTCGGGGCCAACGTCCTGACTTTC
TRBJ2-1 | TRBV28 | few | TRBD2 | CATLERTSLGGEQFF | TGTGCCACCCTAGAAAGGACTAGCTTAGGAGGAGAGCAGTTCTTC
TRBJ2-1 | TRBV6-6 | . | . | CASSSLGNEQFF | TGTGCCAGCAGCTCCCTAGGCAATGAGCAGTTCTTC
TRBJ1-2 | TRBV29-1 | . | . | CSVVPHGTVYGYTF | TGCAGCGTTGTCCCCCACGGGACGGTCTATGGCTACACCTTC
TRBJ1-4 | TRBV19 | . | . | CASSIERGEKLFF | TGTGCCAGTAGTATAGAACGGGGTGAAAAACTGTTTTTT
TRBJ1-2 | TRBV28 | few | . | CASSIANPGSSPYGYTF | TGTGCCAGCAGTATAGCTAACCCGGGAAGCAGCCCCTATGGCTACACCTTC
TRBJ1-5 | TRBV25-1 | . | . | CASRDSLSNQPQHF | TGTGCCAGCAGGGACAGCCTTAGCAATCAGCCCCAGCATTTT
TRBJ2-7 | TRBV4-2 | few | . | CASSQGVLYEQYF | TGTGCCAGCAGCCAAGGGGTTCTCTACGAGCAGTACTTC
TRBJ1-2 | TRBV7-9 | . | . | CASSHSNYGYTF | TGTGCCAGCAGCCATAGTAACTATGGCTACACCTTC